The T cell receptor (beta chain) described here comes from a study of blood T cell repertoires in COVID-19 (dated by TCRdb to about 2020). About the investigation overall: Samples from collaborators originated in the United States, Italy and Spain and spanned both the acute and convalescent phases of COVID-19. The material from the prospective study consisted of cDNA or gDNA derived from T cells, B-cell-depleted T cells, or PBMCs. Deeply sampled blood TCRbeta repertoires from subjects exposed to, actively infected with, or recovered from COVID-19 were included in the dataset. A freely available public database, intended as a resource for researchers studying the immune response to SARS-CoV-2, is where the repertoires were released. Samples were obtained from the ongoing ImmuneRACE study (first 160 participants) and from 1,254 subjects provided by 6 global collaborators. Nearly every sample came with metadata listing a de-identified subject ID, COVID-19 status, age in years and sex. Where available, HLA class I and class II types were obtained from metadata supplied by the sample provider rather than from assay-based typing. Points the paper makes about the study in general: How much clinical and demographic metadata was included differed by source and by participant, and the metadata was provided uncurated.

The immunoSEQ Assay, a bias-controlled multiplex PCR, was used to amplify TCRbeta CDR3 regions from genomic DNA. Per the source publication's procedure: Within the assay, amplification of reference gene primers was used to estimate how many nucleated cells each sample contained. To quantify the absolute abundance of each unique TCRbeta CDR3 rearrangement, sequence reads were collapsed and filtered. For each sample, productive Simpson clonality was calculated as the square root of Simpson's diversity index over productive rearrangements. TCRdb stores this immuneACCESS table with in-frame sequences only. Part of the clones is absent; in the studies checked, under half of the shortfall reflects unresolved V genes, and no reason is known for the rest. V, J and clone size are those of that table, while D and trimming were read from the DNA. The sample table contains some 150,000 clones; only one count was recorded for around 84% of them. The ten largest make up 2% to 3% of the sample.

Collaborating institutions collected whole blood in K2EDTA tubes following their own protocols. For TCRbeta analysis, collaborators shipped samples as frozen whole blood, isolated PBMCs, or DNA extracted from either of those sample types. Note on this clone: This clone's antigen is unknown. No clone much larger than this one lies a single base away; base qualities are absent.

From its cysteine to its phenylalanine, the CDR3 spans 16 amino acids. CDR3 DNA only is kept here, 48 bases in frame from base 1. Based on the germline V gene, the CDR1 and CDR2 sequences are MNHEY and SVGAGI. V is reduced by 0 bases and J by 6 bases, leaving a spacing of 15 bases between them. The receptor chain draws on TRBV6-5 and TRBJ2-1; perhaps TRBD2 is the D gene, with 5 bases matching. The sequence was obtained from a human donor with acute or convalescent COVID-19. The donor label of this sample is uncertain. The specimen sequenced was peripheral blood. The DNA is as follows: TGTGCCAGCAGTTACTCCTACACCATCGGGGTCAATGAGCAGTTCTTC. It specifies CASSYSYTIGVNEQFF.